The 29 T cell receptor beta chains below were found in one sample sequenced in a study of T cell repertoires in cytomegalovirus infection. TCRdb itself ran the reads through MiXCR, one entry per CDR3 protein. The sample consists of approximately 550,000 distinct CDR3 sequences, about 15% of them appearing once. The specimen was CD8+ T cells from PBMCs. These receptors came from a human donor in good health (CMV status not recorded). Some clones in this sample may be carry-over from other donors' samples.

Many counts were recorded for this clonotype. This rearrangement joins TRBV7-9 to TRBJ2-6; D is possibly TRBD1 or TRBD2 (5 bases each). Trimming took off 10 bases at V and 3 bases at J, with 19 bases between the two ends. Germline CDR1 SEHNR, CDR2 FQNEAQ (reference sequence). This CDR3 has 16 amino acids. This chain's CDR3 is CATPNWGKFGANVLTF. DNA of the CDR3: TGTGCCACCCCAAATTGGGGGAAATTTGGGGCCAACGTCCTGACTTTC.

For this clonotype: A much larger clone differs from this one at a single base, so this may be a read error. The chain recombines TRBV4-1 with TRBJ2-1, with TRBD2 matching over 9 bases. The V gene end was trimmed by 3 bases and the J gene end by 7 bases; junction bases not matched to a gene: 1. Germline values: CDR1 MGHRA, CDR2 YSYEKL. The CDR3 totals 13 residues. DNA of the CDR3: TGCGCCAGCAGCCATGCGGGAGGGAATGAGCAGTTCTTC. Translating gives CASSHAGGNEQFF.

This clonotype was recorded a few times. This chain connects TRBV20-1 to TRBJ2-1; D gene unclear. The germline V and J ends were trimmed by 1 base and 7 bases, with 17 bases remaining between them. CDR1 and CDR2 (germline): DFQATT, SNEGSKA (reference sequence). This CDR3 is 15 amino acids long. In DNA, the CDR3 is TGCAGTGCTAGAGTGGACCTTAAGGCCCTGAATGAGCAGTTCTTC. Amino acid sequence: CSARVDLKALNEQFF.

The V gene is TRBV20-1, the J gene TRBJ2-1; D not certain. Deletions cut 2 bases from V and 0 bases from J, with 11 bases between. CDR1 is DFQATT and CDR2 is SNEGSKA in the germline V gene (reference sequence). CDR3 length equals 15 residues. DNA for the CDR3: TGCAGTGCTAGATCCGCTCCAAGCTCCTACAATGAGCAGTTCTTC. The encoded protein is CSARSAPSSYNEQFF.

This clonotype has a handful of counts. The gene calls are TRBV20-1 and TRBJ2-3; weak D call: TRBD1 (6 bases). Trimming stripped 3 bases from V and 1 base from J, with 14 bases between. This CDR3 contains 15 residues. CDR1 and CDR2 from the germline V gene are DFQATT and SNEGSKA (reference sequence). Here the CDR3 DNA reads TGCAGTGCTAGGGGTGGCAGGGGCCGCACAGATACGCAGTATTTT. Protein: CSARGGRGRTDTQYF.

This clonotype was seen ten or more times. The V gene is TRBV7-3, the J gene TRBJ2-1; TRBD1 or TRBD2 may be the D gene (6 bases each). CDR3 length: 14 residues. The V gene lost 5 bases and the J gene lost 3 bases, with 11 bases spanning the gap. CDR1 SGHTA and CDR2 FQGTGA come from the germline V gene. CDR3 bases: TGTGCCAGCAGCGTTAGGGGGGACTACAATGAGCAGTTCTTC. This codes for CASSVRGDYNEQFF.

The gene calls are TRBV15 and TRBJ2-1, with TRBD2 matching over 10 bases. Germline values: CDR1 LNHNV, CDR2 YYDKDF (reference sequence). V dropped 6 bases and J dropped 8; count of bases not matched to a gene: 10. CDR3 length equals 15 residues. The CDR3 here is CATSLSSGSLDEQFF. CDR3 sequence (DNA): TGTGCCACCAGTTTATCTAGCGGGAGTCTGGATGAGCAGTTCTTC.

The J gene is TRBJ2-7, the V gene TRBV4-2, with D possibly being TRBD2 (6 bases). V gave up 0 bases and J gave up 4 bases, with 13 bases separating them. This CDR3 has 15 residues. Germline V lookup: CDR1 LGHNA, CDR2 YNFKEQ. CDR3 protein: CASSQEYWGDYEQYF. The CDR3 DNA sequence: TGTGCCAGCAGCCAAGAATACTGGGGGGATTACGAGCAGTACTTC.

This clonotype was recorded once. The chain is built from TRBV5-6 and TRBJ2-7, with D uncertain. The CDR3 contains 15 residues. The V and J ends lost 0 bases and 7 bases respectively, with 17 bases between them. The germline V gene has CDR1 SGHDT and CDR2 YYEEEE. This chain's CDR3 is CASSLGGGVILEQYF. In DNA, the CDR3 is TGTGCCAGCAGCTTGGGGGGTGGGGTAATCCTAGAGCAGTACTTC.

By sample fraction, this clonotype is medium-sized. V usage is TRBV7-9 and J usage is TRBJ1-1; D is unresolved. Germline-derived CDR1 and CDR2 are SEHNR and FQNEAQ (reference sequence). V shed 4 bases and J shed 7 bases, with 7 bases lying between them. This CDR3 contains 11 residues. The CDR3 DNA follows: TGTGCCAGCAGCTCAAGTATTGAAGCTTTCTTT. Translation gives CASSSSIEAFF.

This clonotype was seen a few times. This chain uses TRBV20-1 with TRBJ2-7; D not certain. There are 14 residues in the CDR3. V lost 6 bases, J lost 0 bases, and 15 bases lay in between. Germline loops: CDR1 DFQATT, CDR2 SNEGSKA (reference sequence). CDR3 nucleotides: TGCAGTGCAGAACCAGGCCACAGCTCCTACGAGCAGTACTTC. Protein sequence: CSAEPGHSSYEQYF.

At least ten counts were recorded for this clonotype. The J gene is TRBJ2-7, the V gene TRBV10-3; tentative D call: TRBD1 (5 bases). This CDR3 is built from 13 residues. V shed 2 bases and J shed 3 bases, with 8 bases lying between them. In germline, CDR1 is ENHRY, CDR2 SYGVKD. CDR3 DNA: TGTGCCATCAGTGAGGGGCAGGGCTACGAGCAGTACTTC. It translates to CAISEGQGYEQYF.

This clonotype was picked up many times. The chain is built from TRBV15 and TRBJ2-1; D is possibly TRBD2 (5 bases). The CDR3 covers 13 residues. Trimming removed 3 bases from V and 10 bases from J, with 13 bases in between. Germline V lookup: CDR1 LNHNV, CDR2 YYDKDF (reference sequence). This CDR3 is CATSRDGPGEQFF. The CDR3 bases are TGTGCCACCAGCAGGGACGGACCGGGGGAGCAGTTCTTC.

This clonotype has at least ten counts. This sequence joins TRBV7-8 and TRBJ2-1, with D possibly called TRBD1 or TRBD2 (5 bases each). CDR3 length: 16 amino acids. Per the germline V gene, CDR1 is SGHVS and CDR2 is FQNEAQ. Deletions cut 3 bases from V and 3 bases from J, with 15 bases between. The CDR3 loop reads CASSFGTATGYNEQFF. The CDR3 nucleotides are TGTGCCAGCAGCTTTGGGACGGCCACAGGCTACAATGAGCAGTTCTTC.

The gene calls are TRBV27 and TRBJ2-1, with a possible D match to TRBD1 (6 bases). The V end lost 5 bases, the J end lost 4 bases, and 12 bases lay between the germline ends. Germline lookup yields CDR1 MNHEY and CDR2 SMNVEV (reference sequence). CDR3 length: 14 amino acids. CDR3 in amino acids: CASSPRTAYNEQFF. The DNA of the CDR3 is TGTGCCAGCAGTCCTCGGACAGCTTACAATGAGCAGTTCTTC.

The V call is TRBV18, the J call TRBJ1-3, with a possible D match to TRBD1 (5 bases). CDR3 length: 17 amino acids. Germline V gene lookup returns CDR1 KGHSH and CDR2 LQKENI. V was cut by 1 base and J by 2 bases, with 15 bases left in between. The CDR3 DNA reads TGTGCCAGCTCACCACAATTTAGGAGGGGTGCTGGAAACACCATATATTTT. It yields the protein CASSPQFRRGAGNTIYF.

The J gene is TRBJ2-6, the V gene TRBV29-1; 7 bases are a match to TRBD1. CDR1 and CDR2 from the germline V gene are SQVTM and ANQGSEA. The CDR3 extends over 17 amino acids. V lost 4 bases and J lost 0; bases outside the gene matches: 9. The CDR3 spells CSVVGRDSFSGANVLTF. The CDR3 region has the DNA TGCAGCGTTGTGGGTAGGGACAGCTTCTCTGGGGCCAACGTCCTGACTTTC.

The CDR3 protein is CASSLSLVPYEQYF. CDR3 coding DNA: TGTGCCAGCAGTTTGTCCCTGGTGCCCTACGAGCAGTACTTC. J is TRBJ2-7 and V is TRBV27; D is undetermined. The CDR3 consists of 14 residues. Germline loops: CDR1 MNHEY, CDR2 SMNVEV (reference sequence). V was trimmed by 3 bases and J by 2 bases, leaving 11 bases between them.

This clonotype was seen many times. V is TRBV10-3 and J is TRBJ2-5; 10 positions agree with TRBD1. Germline loops: CDR1 ENHRY, CDR2 SYGVKD. V lost 6 bases, J lost 3 bases, and 7 bases stayed unmatched. This CDR3 region has 15 residues. The CDR3 sequence: CAIRVRDRGEETQYF. The DNA for the CDR3 is TGTGCCATCAGGGTCCGGGACAGGGGAGAAGAGACCCAGTACTTC.

At least ten counts were recorded for this clonotype. V gene TRBV7-9 combines with J gene TRBJ2-1; D unclear. The germline V and J ends were trimmed by 2 bases and 7 bases, with 9 bases remaining between them. Germline lookup yields CDR1 SEHNR and CDR2 FQNEAQ (reference sequence). The CDR3 totals 13 residues. The CDR3 reads CASSLSTMNEQFF. Written as DNA, the CDR3 is TGTGCCAGCAGCTTATCTACAATGAATGAGCAGTTCTTC.

This clonotype was observed a few times. V is TRBV5-5 and J is TRBJ1-3; D remains unclear. The V gene's germline CDR1 is SGHKS and CDR2 YYEKEE (reference sequence). CDR3 size: 11 residues. V lost 1 base and J lost 8, with 4 bases in between. CDR3 protein: CASSLSDTIYF. The CDR3 coding sequence is TGTGCCAGCAGCTTGTCGGACACCATATATTTT.

The gene calls are TRBV29-1 and TRBJ1-2; possibly TRBD1 for D (6 bases). CDR1 is SQVTM, CDR2 ANQGSEA, per germline. The CDR3 contains 12 residues. The V end was cut by 6 bases, the J end by 5 bases, with 13 bases between. The CDR3, as DNA: TGCAGCGTCAGCTGGGGGCGGTATGGCTACACCTTC. This sequence encodes CSVSWGRYGYTF.

The table lists this clonotype with many counts. The chain links TRBV7-9 to TRBJ2-2; 7 positions match TRBD1. Trimming removed 0 bases from V and 0 bases from J; junction bases left unmatched: 1. Germline CDR1 SEHNR, CDR2 FQNEAQ (reference sequence). The CDR3 has 16 residues. In nucleotides, the CDR3 is TGTGCCAGCAGCTTAGCTGGGACAGCGAACACCGGGGAGCTGTTTTTT. Its protein is CASSLAGTANTGELFF.

The table lists this clonotype with many counts. The V call is TRBV7-8, the J call TRBJ1-2; D is unclear. The V end lost 1 base, the J end lost 4 bases, and 19 bases lay between the germline ends. The CDR3 consists of 17 residues. Germline CDR1 SGHVS, CDR2 FQNEAQ. The CDR3, as DNA: TGTGCCAGCAGCTTAGAAAGGCCGCCGACTGCGCCCTATGGCTACACCTTC. This encodes CASSLERPPTAPYGYTF.

The J gene is TRBJ2-4, the V gene TRBV5-4; 11 positions agree with TRBD1. The CDR3 runs to 20 residues. V gave up 1 base and J gave up 2 bases; unmatched junction bases: 14. Germline V CDR1 and CDR2: SGHNT, YYREEE (reference sequence). CDR3 nucleotides: TGTGCCAGCAGCTTGTGGACAGGGGGCATCTGGGCTGGAACCAAAAACATTCAGTACTTC. This gives the protein CASSLWTGGIWAGTKNIQYF.

In regard to this clonotype: A far bigger clonotype differs at one base, so this is likely a read error. This rearrangement joins TRBV7-2 to TRBJ1-1; D is undetermined. Between the trimmed V and J ends, which lost 1 base and 4 bases, there was a span of 1 base. The CDR3 covers 11 residues. CDR1 is SGHTA and CDR2 is FQGNSA in the germline V gene. CDR3 bases: TGTGCCAGCAGCTTAGTCACTGAAGCTTTCTTT. Amino acids: CASSLVTEAFF.

This clonotype was counted only a few times. CDR3 loop: CASSSTGSPQPQHF. The CDR3 DNA follows: TGTGCCAGCAGTTCCACGGGATCCCCTCAGCCCCAGCATTTT. This chain links TRBV7-6 with TRBJ1-5; D gene ambiguous. The V end was cut by 6 bases, the J end by 6 bases, with 15 bases between. Per germline, CDR1 SGHVS and CDR2 FNYEAQ. CDR3 length equals 14 residues.

The gene calls are TRBV28 and TRBJ2-3, with 9 bases lining up with TRBD1. Per germline, CDR1 MDHEN and CDR2 SYDVKM. This CDR3 has 15 amino acids. The V and J ends lost 5 bases and 4 bases, in that order; junction bases with no gene match: 7. The CDR3 region has the DNA TGTGCCAGCAGTGCCGGGACAGGGAGCGCAGATACGCAGTATTTT. Residues: CASSAGTGSADTQYF.

There are many counts of this clonotype. The chain recombines TRBV11-2 with TRBJ1-3; no clear D. The CDR3 is 17 residues long. CDR1 is SGHAT, CDR2 FQNNGV, per germline. V lost 2 bases, J lost 4 bases, and 18 bases lay in between. The CDR3 DNA is TGTGCCAGCAGCTTATCCCCAAGGACCAAACCAGGAAACACCATATATTTT. Its translation: CASSLSPRTKPGNTIYF.